A selection of T cell receptor beta chains follows, all from one sample in a study of blood T cell repertoires in COVID-19. The protocol was immunoSEQ multiplex PCR, while the TCRdb copy is restricted to in-frame clones and leaves out a portion. The profile covers roughly 190,000 clones, with roughly 83% appearing a single time and 3% to 3.5% taken by the ten largest. The sequenced sample consisted of PBMCs or T cells enriched from blood (not recorded which). All receptors come from a woman younger than 45 who had recovered from COVID-19. Each CDR3 is given with its conserved first and last residue. A D gene is named only where the DNA matches it firmly. Some rows have no size entry. The others give once, few or many, or a class for an expanded clone.

D gene: NA; clone size: NA; J gene: TRBJ2-3; V gene: TRBV5-6; CDR3 protein: CASSLSGTDTQYF; CDR3 DNA: TGTGCCAGCAGCTTGTCGGGGACAGATACGCAGTATTTT
D gene: TRBD1; clone size: NA; J gene: TRBJ1-5; V gene: TRBV5-8; CDR3 protein: CASSPPGQGGQPQHF; CDR3 DNA: TGTGCCAGCAGCCCGCCGGGACAGGGGGGTCAGCCCCAGCATTTT
D gene: NA; clone size: NA; J gene: TRBJ1-2; V gene: TRBV30; CDR3 protein: CAWSPIIGGEFDGYTF; CDR3 DNA: TGTGCCTGGAGCCCCATCATCGGGGGGGAGTTCGATGGCTACACCTTC
D gene: TRBD2; clone size: NA; J gene: TRBJ2-7; V gene: TRBV5-6; CDR3 protein: CASSLWTSINEQYF; CDR3 DNA: TGTGCCAGCAGCTTGTGGACTAGTATCAACGAGCAGTACTTC
D gene: NA; clone size: NA; J gene: TRBJ2-1; V gene: TRBV9; CDR3 protein: CASSDDSWDEQFF; CDR3 DNA: TGTGCCAGCAGCGATGACAGCTGGGATGAGCAGTTCTTC
D gene: NA; clone size: NA; J gene: TRBJ1-1; V gene: TRBV7-3; CDR3 protein: CASSPYPPGTLPGGNTEAFF; CDR3 DNA: TGTGCCAGCAGCCCTTACCCCCCCGGGACGCTCCCGGGAGGGAACACTGAAGCTTTCTTT
D gene: NA; clone size: NA; J gene: TRBJ1-5; V gene: TRBV12-3/TRBV12-4; CDR3 protein: CASKSRAGQPQHF; CDR3 DNA: TGTGCCAGCAAGTCCAGGGCAGGTCAGCCCCAGCATTTT
D gene: TRBD1; clone size: NA; J gene: TRBJ2-3; V gene: TRBV5-5; CDR3 protein: CASSLGDRVDTQYF; CDR3 DNA: TGTGCCAGCAGCTTGGGGGACAGGGTGGATACGCAGTATTTT
D gene: NA; clone size: NA; J gene: TRBJ2-3; V gene: TRBV5-1; CDR3 protein: CASSLDPSTDTQYF; CDR3 DNA: TGCGCCAGCAGCTTGGATCCAAGCACAGATACGCAGTATTTT
D gene: NA; clone size: once; J gene: TRBJ1-1; V gene: TRBV7-9; CDR3 protein: CASSTRDWGLMNTEAFF; CDR3 DNA: TGTGCCAGCAGTACCCGGGACTGGGGCCTTATGAACACTGAAGCTTTCTTT
D gene: NA; clone size: NA; J gene: TRBJ1-2; V gene: TRBV10-3; CDR3 protein: CAISDRSYGYTF; CDR3 DNA: TGTGCCATCAGTGACAGATCCTATGGCTACACCTTC
D gene: TRBD2; clone size: NA; J gene: TRBJ2-1; V gene: TRBV11-2; CDR3 protein: CASSLGGGTQRGEQFF; CDR3 DNA: TGTGCCAGCAGCTTAGGGGGAGGGACGCAAAGGGGTGAGCAGTTCTTC
D gene: NA; clone size: NA; J gene: TRBJ1-5; V gene: TRBV24-1; CDR3 protein: CATSDSRQGPVYQPQHF; CDR3 DNA: TGTGCCACCAGTGATTCGAGGCAGGGGCCCGTCTATCAGCCCCAGCATTTT
D gene: NA; clone size: NA; J gene: TRBJ1-3; V gene: TRBV3-1/TRBV3-2; CDR3 protein: CASSHEDGNTIYF; CDR3 DNA: TGTGCCAGCAGCCACGAGGATGGAAACACCATATATTTT
D gene: NA; clone size: NA; J gene: TRBJ2-1; V gene: TRBV29-1; CDR3 protein: CSGKTGLSSYNEQFF; CDR3 DNA: TGCAGCGGTAAAACGGGACTTAGCTCCTACAATGAGCAGTTCTTC
D gene: NA; clone size: NA; J gene: TRBJ2-3; V gene: TRBV21-1; CDR3 protein: CASSKGQRRTDTQYF; CDR3 DNA: TGTGCCAGCAGCAAAGGGCAGCGCCGCACAGATACGCAGTATTTT
D gene: TRBD1; clone size: NA; J gene: TRBJ2-5; V gene: TRBV7-7; CDR3 protein: CASRARQGALETQYF; CDR3 DNA: TGTGCTAGCAGAGCAAGACAGGGGGCTTTGGAGACCCAGTACTTC
D gene: NA; clone size: NA; J gene: TRBJ2-1; V gene: TRBV2; CDR3 protein: CASSEYDNEQFF; CDR3 DNA: TGTGCCAGCAGTGAATATGACAATGAGCAGTTCTTC
D gene: NA; clone size: NA; J gene: TRBJ2-7; V gene: TRBV28; CDR3 protein: CASSSPSRQAAPHEQYF; CDR3 DNA: TGTGCCAGCAGTTCTCCGAGCCGACAGGCCGCCCCCCACGAGCAGTACTTC
D gene: NA; clone size: NA; J gene: TRBJ2-5; V gene: TRBV19; CDR3 protein: CASSFDRFQETQYF; CDR3 DNA: TGTGCCAGTAGCTTCGACAGGTTCCAAGAGACCCAGTACTTC
D gene: NA; clone size: few; J gene: TRBJ2-6; V gene: TRBV28; CDR3 protein: CASSPPGSGANVLTF; CDR3 DNA: TGTGCCAGCAGCCCCCCGGGGTCTGGGGCCAACGTCCTGACTTTC
D gene: TRBD2; clone size: many; J gene: TRBJ2-1; V gene: TRBV28; CDR3 protein: CASSPTSLFYNEQFF; CDR3 DNA: TGTGCCAGCAGCCCGACTAGCCTCTTCTACAATGAGCAGTTCTTC
D gene: NA; clone size: NA; J gene: TRBJ1-4; V gene: TRBV7-2; CDR3 protein: CASSLVFDSRNEKLFF; CDR3 DNA: TGTGCCAGCAGCTTAGTTTTCGACAGCCGTAATGAAAAACTGTTTTTT
D gene: NA; clone size: NA; J gene: TRBJ2-1; V gene: TRBV5-1; CDR3 protein: CASSPSDRTYNEQFF; CDR3 DNA: TGCGCCAGCAGCCCCTCGGACAGAACCTACAATGAGCAGTTCTTC
D gene: TRBD1; clone size: NA; J gene: TRBJ2-3; V gene: TRBV5-4; CDR3 protein: CASTRDRATDTQYF; CDR3 DNA: TGTGCCAGCACCCGGGACAGGGCCACAGATACGCAGTATTTT
D gene: TRBD1; clone size: NA; J gene: TRBJ2-7; V gene: TRBV24-1; CDR3 protein: CATSESGTGDNEQYF; CDR3 DNA: TGTGCCACCAGCGAATCCGGGACAGGGGACAACGAGCAGTACTTC
D gene: TRBD2; clone size: few; J gene: TRBJ2-3; V gene: TRBV19; CDR3 protein: CASSIDFSGGFTDTQYF; CDR3 DNA: TGTGCCAGTAGTATAGATTTTAGCGGGGGATTCACAGATACGCAGTATTTT
D gene: NA; clone size: NA; J gene: TRBJ2-7; V gene: TRBV28; CDR3 protein: CASSSRQEFYEQYF; CDR3 DNA: TGTGCCAGCAGTTCGCGACAGGAATTCTACGAGCAGTACTTC
D gene: TRBD2; clone size: NA; J gene: TRBJ2-3; V gene: TRBV7-7; CDR3 protein: CASSRGGGQFSTDTQYF; CDR3 DNA: TGTGCTAGCAGCCGAGGCGGGGGGCAGTTTAGCACAGATACGCAGTATTTT
D gene: NA; clone size: NA; J gene: TRBJ1-1; V gene: TRBV7-9; CDR3 protein: CASSLPWRQDHTEAFF; CDR3 DNA: TGTGCCAGCAGCTTACCCTGGCGACAGGATCACACTGAAGCTTTCTTT
D gene: NA; clone size: NA; J gene: TRBJ1-1; V gene: TRBV2; CDR3 protein: CASRRGNTEAFF; CDR3 DNA: TGTGCCAGCAGGCGGGGGAACACTGAAGCTTTCTTT
D gene: NA; clone size: few; J gene: TRBJ2-2; V gene: TRBV7-2; CDR3 protein: CASSAGYGSANTGELFF; CDR3 DNA: TGTGCCAGCAGTGCGGGCTATGGTTCGGCGAACACCGGGGAGCTGTTTTTT
D gene: TRBD1; clone size: NA; J gene: TRBJ1-2; V gene: TRBV29-1; CDR3 protein: CSAGDRWGYTF; CDR3 DNA: TGCAGCGCCGGGGACAGATGGGGCTACACCTTC
D gene: TRBD2; clone size: NA; J gene: TRBJ2-5; V gene: TRBV6-5; CDR3 protein: CASSSSGSQTQYF; CDR3 DNA: TGTGCCAGCAGTAGTAGCGGGAGCCAGACCCAGTACTTC
D gene: TRBD2; clone size: many; J gene: TRBJ2-1; V gene: TRBV4-2; CDR3 protein: CASSRLAGEANEQFF; CDR3 DNA: TGTGCCAGCAGCCGACTAGCGGGAGAGGCCAATGAGCAGTTCTTC
D gene: TRBD2; clone size: NA; J gene: TRBJ2-5; V gene: TRBV11-3; CDR3 protein: CASSPGILAGQETQYF; CDR3 DNA: TGTGCCAGCAGCCCGGGGATACTAGCGGGGCAAGAGACCCAGTACTTC
D gene: TRBD2; clone size: NA; J gene: TRBJ2-3; V gene: TRBV7-2; CDR3 protein: CASSLGLREADTQYF; CDR3 DNA: TGTGCCAGCAGCTTGGGGCTGCGGGAGGCAGATACGCAGTATTTT
D gene: TRBD2; clone size: NA; J gene: TRBJ2-1; V gene: TRBV5-5; CDR3 protein: CASRMGGANEQFF; CDR3 DNA: TGTGCCAGCAGAATGGGAGGGGCCAATGAGCAGTTCTTC
D gene: TRBD2; clone size: NA; J gene: TRBJ2-5; V gene: TRBV14; CDR3 protein: CASSQDSPKLAGGQETQYF; CDR3 DNA: TGTGCCAGCAGCCAAGACTCCCCCAAACTAGCGGGGGGGCAAGAGACCCAGTACTTC
D gene: NA; clone size: NA; J gene: TRBJ1-2; V gene: TRBV29-1; CDR3 protein: CSVMGHGYTF; CDR3 DNA: TGCAGCGTTATGGGCCATGGCTACACCTTC
D gene: NA; clone size: NA; J gene: TRBJ1-2; V gene: TRBV28; CDR3 protein: CASTTPGTRRYGYTF; CDR3 DNA: TGTGCCAGCACCACCCCCGGGACAAGAAGGTATGGCTACACCTTC
D gene: NA; clone size: few; J gene: TRBJ1-3; V gene: TRBV4-2; CDR3 protein: CASTRRGDSGNTIYF; CDR3 DNA: TGTGCCAGCACCCGGCGCGGGGACTCTGGAAACACCATATATTTT
D gene: TRBD2; clone size: NA; J gene: TRBJ2-1; V gene: TRBV6-1; CDR3 protein: CASSEAGAGGLNEQFF; CDR3 DNA: TGTGCCAGCAGTGAAGCAGGAGCGGGGGGGCTCAATGAGCAGTTCTTC
D gene: TRBD1; clone size: NA; J gene: TRBJ1-2; V gene: TRBV30; CDR3 protein: CAWSVPLRDRQNNRYGYTF; CDR3 DNA: TGTGCCTGGAGTGTACCCCTCCGGGACAGGCAAAACAACCGCTATGGCTACACCTTC
D gene: NA; clone size: NA; J gene: TRBJ1-5; V gene: TRBV18; CDR3 protein: CASSPTREGAQHF; CDR3 DNA: TGTGCCAGCTCACCCACCAGGGAGGGTGCCCAGCATTTT
D gene: TRBD1; clone size: NA; J gene: TRBJ2-5; V gene: TRBV28; CDR3 protein: CASSQDRVGETQYF; CDR3 DNA: TGTGCCAGCAGCCAAGACAGGGTAGGGGAGACCCAGTACTTC
D gene: NA; clone size: NA; J gene: TRBJ1-5; V gene: TRBV7-9; CDR3 protein: CASSLQEGGQPQHF; CDR3 DNA: TGTGCCAGCAGCTTACAGGAGGGCGGTCAGCCCCAGCATTTT
D gene: NA; clone size: NA; J gene: TRBJ1-1; V gene: TRBV28; CDR3 protein: CASSPSSGHGAFF; CDR3 DNA: TGTGCCAGCAGTCCCTCTAGTGGACATGGGGCTTTCTTT
D gene: NA; clone size: NA; J gene: TRBJ1-6; V gene: TRBV18; CDR3 protein: CASSPQGSNSPLHF; CDR3 DNA: TGTGCCAGCTCACCCCAGGGTAGTAATTCACCCCTCCACTTT
D gene: NA; clone size: NA; J gene: TRBJ2-1; V gene: TRBV19; CDR3 protein: CASSIGLRVGNEQFF; CDR3 DNA: TGTGCCAGTAGTATAGGTTTGAGGGTTGGCAATGAGCAGTTCTTC
D gene: TRBD1; clone size: NA; J gene: TRBJ2-2; V gene: TRBV6-5; CDR3 protein: CASISQGIGTGELFF; CDR3 DNA: TGTGCCAGCATCTCACAGGGGATTGGGACCGGGGAGCTGTTTTTT
D gene: TRBD2; clone size: few; J gene: TRBJ2-1; V gene: TRBV9; CDR3 protein: CASSVWEGSDNEQFF; CDR3 DNA: TGTGCCAGCAGCGTCTGGGAGGGGAGCGACAATGAGCAGTTCTTC
D gene: NA; clone size: NA; J gene: TRBJ2-6; V gene: TRBV28; CDR3 protein: CASLRGQASSGANVLTF; CDR3 DNA: TGTGCCAGCTTGAGAGGGCAGGCCAGCTCTGGGGCCAACGTCCTGACTTTC
D gene: NA; clone size: NA; J gene: TRBJ1-1; V gene: TRBV28; CDR3 protein: CASKGGRNTEAFF; CDR3 DNA: TGTGCCAGCAAAGGAGGCAGGAACACTGAAGCTTTCTTT
D gene: TRBD1; clone size: NA; J gene: TRBJ2-2; V gene: TRBV2; CDR3 protein: CASKGTVEKGELFF; CDR3 DNA: TGTGCCAGCAAAGGGACAGTAGAAAAGGGGGAGCTGTTTTTT
D gene: NA; clone size: NA; J gene: TRBJ2-1; V gene: TRBV7-2; CDR3 protein: CASSFGQPNEQFF; CDR3 DNA: TGTGCCAGCAGCTTCGGACAACCTAATGAGCAGTTCTTC
D gene: NA; clone size: NA; J gene: TRBJ2-3; V gene: TRBV7-9; CDR3 protein: CASSFGGATDTQYF; CDR3 DNA: TGTGCCAGCAGCTTTGGGGGGGCCACAGATACGCAGTATTTT
D gene: NA; clone size: NA; J gene: TRBJ1-6; V gene: TRBV7-2; CDR3 protein: CASRGTGNSYNSPLHF; CDR3 DNA: TGTGCCAGCAGAGGAACAGGGAACTCCTATAATTCACCCCTCCACTTT
D gene: TRBD1; clone size: NA; J gene: TRBJ1-1; V gene: TRBV7-9; CDR3 protein: CASSQGQVFMNTEAFF; CDR3 DNA: TGTGCCAGCAGCCAAGGACAGGTCTTCATGAACACTGAAGCTTTCTTT
D gene: NA; clone size: NA; J gene: TRBJ2-3; V gene: TRBV5-1; CDR3 protein: CASSLYGVGLAPTDTQYF; CDR3 DNA: TGCGCCAGCAGCTTATATGGGGTTGGGCTAGCACCGACAGATACGCAGTATTTT